This TCR beta chain was sequenced in a study of shared clonotypes between healthy human individuals. Study-wide results and caveats: Investigators expected sequencing depth to affect clonotype sharing among donors. Non-shared clonotypes had lower generation probabilities than clonotypes shared by all four sorted-subset donors.

Profiling relied on immunoSEQ multiplex PCR, and the TCRdb table lists in-frame clones only, not all of them. The table has 1,400,000 or so clones, 98% seen once. A remark on this clone: Its antigen is unidentified. This sample also contains other DNA sequences that code for the same CDR3.

The TCR was taken from a man in his thirties or forties in good health. The sequenced material came from naive CD4+ T cells sorted from blood. Specified subset: CD45RA+ positively selected.

The CDR3 here is CASSLREQETQYF. DNA for the CDR3: TGCGCCAGCAGCTTGCGGGAGCAAGAGACCCAGTACTTC. V and J are TRBV5-1 and TRBJ2-5; TRBD2 might be the D (6 bases). The CDR3 covers 13 residues. Trimming took off 1 base at V and 2 bases at J, with 6 bases between the two ends. Germline assignment: CDR1 SGHRS and CDR2 YFSETQ.